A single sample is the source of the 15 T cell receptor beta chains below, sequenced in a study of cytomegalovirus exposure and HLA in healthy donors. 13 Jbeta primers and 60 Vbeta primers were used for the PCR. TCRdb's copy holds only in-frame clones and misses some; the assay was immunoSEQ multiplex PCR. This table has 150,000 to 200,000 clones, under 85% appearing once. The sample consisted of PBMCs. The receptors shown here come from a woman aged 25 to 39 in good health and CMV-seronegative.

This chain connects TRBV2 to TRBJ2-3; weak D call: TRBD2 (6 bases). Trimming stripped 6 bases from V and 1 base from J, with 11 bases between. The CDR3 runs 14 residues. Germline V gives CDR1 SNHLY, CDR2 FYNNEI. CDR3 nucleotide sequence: TGTGCCAGCAGACCCGGGAGCGGCACAGATACGCAGTATTTT. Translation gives CASRPGSGTDTQYF.

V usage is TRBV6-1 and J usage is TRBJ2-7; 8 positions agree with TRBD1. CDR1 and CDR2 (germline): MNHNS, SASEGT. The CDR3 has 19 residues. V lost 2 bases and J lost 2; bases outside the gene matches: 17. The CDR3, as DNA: TGTGCCAGCAGTGAAACCCTCGCCTGGACAGGGAAAGTGGCCTACGAGCAGTACTTC. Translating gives CASSETLAWTGKVAYEQYF.

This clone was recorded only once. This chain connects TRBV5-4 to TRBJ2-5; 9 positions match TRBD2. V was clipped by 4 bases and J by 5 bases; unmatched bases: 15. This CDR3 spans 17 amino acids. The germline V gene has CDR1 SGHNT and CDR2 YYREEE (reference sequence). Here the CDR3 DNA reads TGTGCCAGCAGCCCATCGAGGGGCGGGGGGGCAGGGGAGACCCAGTACTTC. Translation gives CASSPSRGGGAGETQYF.

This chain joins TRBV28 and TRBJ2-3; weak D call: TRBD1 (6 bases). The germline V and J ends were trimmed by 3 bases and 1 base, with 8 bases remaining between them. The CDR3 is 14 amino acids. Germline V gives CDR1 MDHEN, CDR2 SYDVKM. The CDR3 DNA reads TGTGCCAGCAGTTTCCCAGGGGGCACAGATACGCAGTATTTT. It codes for CASSFPGGTDTQYF.

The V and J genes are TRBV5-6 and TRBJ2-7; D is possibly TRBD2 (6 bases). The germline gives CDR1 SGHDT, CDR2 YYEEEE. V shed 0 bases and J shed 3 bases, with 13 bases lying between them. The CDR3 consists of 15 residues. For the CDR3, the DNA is TGTGCCAGCAGCTTGGATCCTCGGGGGAACTACGAGCAGTACTTC. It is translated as CASSLDPRGNYEQYF.

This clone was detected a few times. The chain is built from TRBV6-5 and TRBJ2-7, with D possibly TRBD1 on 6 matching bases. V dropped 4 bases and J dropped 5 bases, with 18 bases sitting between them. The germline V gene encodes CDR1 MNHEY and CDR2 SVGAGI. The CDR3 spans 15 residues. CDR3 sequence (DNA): TGTGCCAGCAGTTCTTTCAGGGGCAAACCCAACGAGCAGTACTTC. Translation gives CASSSFRGKPNEQYF.

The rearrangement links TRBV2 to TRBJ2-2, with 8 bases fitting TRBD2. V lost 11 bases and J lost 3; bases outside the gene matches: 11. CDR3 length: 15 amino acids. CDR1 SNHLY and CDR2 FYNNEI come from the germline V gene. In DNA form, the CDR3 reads TGTGCCTCAGGGAGGGCGGGGGGACACACCGGGGAGCTGTTTTTT. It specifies CASGRAGGHTGELFF.

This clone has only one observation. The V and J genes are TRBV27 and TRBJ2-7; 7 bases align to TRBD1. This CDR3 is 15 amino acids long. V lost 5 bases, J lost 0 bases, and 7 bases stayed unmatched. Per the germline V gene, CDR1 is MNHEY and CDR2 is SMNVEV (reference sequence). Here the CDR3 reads CASSATDRSSYEQYF. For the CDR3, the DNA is TGTGCCAGCAGTGCCACGGACAGGAGCTCCTACGAGCAGTACTTC.

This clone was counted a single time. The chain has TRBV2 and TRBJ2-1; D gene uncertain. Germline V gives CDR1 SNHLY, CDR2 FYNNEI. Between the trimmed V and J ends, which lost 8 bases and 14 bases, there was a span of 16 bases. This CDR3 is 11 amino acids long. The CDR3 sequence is CASSPGACEFF. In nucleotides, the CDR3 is TGTGCCAGCTCCCCCGGTGCGTGCGAGTTCTTC.

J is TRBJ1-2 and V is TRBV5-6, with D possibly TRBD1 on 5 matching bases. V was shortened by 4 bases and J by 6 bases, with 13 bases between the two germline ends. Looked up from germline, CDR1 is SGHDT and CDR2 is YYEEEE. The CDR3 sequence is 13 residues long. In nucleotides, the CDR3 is TGTGCCAGCAGCCGACGGGGGAGGCATGGCTACACCTTC. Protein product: CASSRRGRHGYTF.

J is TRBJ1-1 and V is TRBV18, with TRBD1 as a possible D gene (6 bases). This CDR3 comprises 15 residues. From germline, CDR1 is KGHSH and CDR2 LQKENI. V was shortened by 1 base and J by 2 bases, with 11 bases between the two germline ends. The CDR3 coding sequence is TGTGCCAGCTCACCACGTACAGGGTTAAACACTGAAGCTTTCTTT. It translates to CASSPRTGLNTEAFF.

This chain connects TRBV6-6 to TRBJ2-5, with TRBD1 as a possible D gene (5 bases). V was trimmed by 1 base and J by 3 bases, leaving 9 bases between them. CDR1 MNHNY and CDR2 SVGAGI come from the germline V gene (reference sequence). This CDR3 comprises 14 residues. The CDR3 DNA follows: TGTGCCAGCAGTTACTACGGACAAGAAGAGACCCAGTACTTC. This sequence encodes CASSYYGQEETQYF.

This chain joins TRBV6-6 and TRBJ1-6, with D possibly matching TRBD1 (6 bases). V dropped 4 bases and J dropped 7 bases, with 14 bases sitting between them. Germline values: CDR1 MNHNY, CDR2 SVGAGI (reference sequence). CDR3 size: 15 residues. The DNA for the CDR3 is TGTGCCAGCAGTTCCTCGGACAGTGGAAATTCACCCCTCCACTTT. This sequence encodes CASSSSDSGNSPLHF.

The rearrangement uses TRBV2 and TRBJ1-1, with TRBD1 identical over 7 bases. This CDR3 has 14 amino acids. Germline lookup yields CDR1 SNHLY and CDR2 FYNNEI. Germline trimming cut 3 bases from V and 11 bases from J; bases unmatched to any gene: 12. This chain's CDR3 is CASSEDRSQPAAFF. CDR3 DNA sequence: TGTGCCAGCAGTGAGGACAGGAGCCAACCTGCGGCTTTCTTT.

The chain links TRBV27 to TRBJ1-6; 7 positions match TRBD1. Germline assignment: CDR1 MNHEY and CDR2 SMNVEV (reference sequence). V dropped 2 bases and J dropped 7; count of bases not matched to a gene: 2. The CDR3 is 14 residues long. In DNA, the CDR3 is TGTGCCAGCAGTTTAGACAGGGTCAATTCACCCCTCCACTTT. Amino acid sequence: CASSLDRVNSPLHF.